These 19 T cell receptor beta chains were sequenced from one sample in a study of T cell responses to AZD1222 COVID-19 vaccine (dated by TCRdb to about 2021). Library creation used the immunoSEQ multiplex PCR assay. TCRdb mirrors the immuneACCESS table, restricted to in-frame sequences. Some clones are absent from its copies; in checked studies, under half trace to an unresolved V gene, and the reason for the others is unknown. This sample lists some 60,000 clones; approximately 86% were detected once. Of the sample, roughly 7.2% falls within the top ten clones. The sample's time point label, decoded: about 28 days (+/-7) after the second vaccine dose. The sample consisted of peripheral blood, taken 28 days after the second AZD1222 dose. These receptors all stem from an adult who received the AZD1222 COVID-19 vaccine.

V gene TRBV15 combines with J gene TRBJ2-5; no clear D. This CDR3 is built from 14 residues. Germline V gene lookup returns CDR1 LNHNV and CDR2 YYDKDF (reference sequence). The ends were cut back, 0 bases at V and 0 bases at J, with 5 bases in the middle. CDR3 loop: CATSRDANQETQYF. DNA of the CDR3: TGTGCCACCAGCAGAGACGCGAACCAAGAGACCCAGTACTTC.

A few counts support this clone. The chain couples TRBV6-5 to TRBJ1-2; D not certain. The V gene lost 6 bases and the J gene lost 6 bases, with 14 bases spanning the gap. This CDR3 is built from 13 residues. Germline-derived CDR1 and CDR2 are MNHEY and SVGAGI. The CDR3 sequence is CASSKRTEHGYTF. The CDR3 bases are TGTGCCAGCAGCAAGCGGACGGAACATGGCTACACCTTC.

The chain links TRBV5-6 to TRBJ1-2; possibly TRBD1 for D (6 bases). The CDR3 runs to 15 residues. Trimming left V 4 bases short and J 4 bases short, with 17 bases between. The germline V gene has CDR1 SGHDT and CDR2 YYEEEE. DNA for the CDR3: TGTGCCAGCAGCGGTTACACAGGGCCTTTCTATGGCTACACCTTC. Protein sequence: CASSGYTGPFYGYTF.

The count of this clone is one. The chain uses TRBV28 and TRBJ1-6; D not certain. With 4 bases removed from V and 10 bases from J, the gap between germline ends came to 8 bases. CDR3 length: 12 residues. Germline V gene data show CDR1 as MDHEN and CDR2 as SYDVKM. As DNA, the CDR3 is TGTGCCAGCAGTTGGGATGGGTCACCCCTCCACTTT. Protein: CASSWDGSPLHF.

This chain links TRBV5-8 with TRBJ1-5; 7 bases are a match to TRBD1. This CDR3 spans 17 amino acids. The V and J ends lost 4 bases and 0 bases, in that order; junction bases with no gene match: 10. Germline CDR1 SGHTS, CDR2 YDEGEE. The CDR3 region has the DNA TGTGCCAGCAGCCTGCTGGGACAGACGAATAGCAATCAGCCCCAGCATTTT. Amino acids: CASSLLGQTNSNQPQHF. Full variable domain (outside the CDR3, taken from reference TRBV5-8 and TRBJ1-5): EAGVTQSPTHLIKTRGQQATLRCSPISGHTSVYWYQQALGLGLQFLLWYDEGEERNRGNFPPRFSGRQFPNYSSELNVNALELEDSALYLCASSLLGQTNSNQPQHFGDGTRLSIL.

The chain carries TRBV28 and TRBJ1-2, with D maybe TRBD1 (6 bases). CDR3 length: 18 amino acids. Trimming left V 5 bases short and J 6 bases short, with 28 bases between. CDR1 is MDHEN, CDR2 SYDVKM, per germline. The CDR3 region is CASSPSSEPTGTLDGYTF. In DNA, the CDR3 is TGTGCCAGCAGTCCCTCCAGTGAACCGACAGGAACCCTCGATGGCTACACCTTC.

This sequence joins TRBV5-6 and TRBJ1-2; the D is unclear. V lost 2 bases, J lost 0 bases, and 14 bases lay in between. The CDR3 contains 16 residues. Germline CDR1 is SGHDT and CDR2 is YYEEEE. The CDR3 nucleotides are TGTGCCAGCAGCTTCCGGAGTCCGACCCCTAACTATGGCTACACCTTC. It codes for CASSFRSPTPNYGYTF.

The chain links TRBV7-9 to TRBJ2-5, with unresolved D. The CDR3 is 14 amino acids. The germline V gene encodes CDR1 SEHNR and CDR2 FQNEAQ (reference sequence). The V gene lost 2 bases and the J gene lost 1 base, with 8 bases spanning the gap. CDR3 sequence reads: CASSLRKPQETQYF. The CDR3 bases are TGTGCCAGCAGCTTACGAAAGCCCCAAGAGACCCAGTACTTC.

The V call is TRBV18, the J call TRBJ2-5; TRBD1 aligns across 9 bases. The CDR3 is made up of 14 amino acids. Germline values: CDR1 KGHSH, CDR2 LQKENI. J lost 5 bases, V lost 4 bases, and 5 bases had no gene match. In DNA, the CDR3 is TGTGCCAGCTCACGCTACAGGGGGCAGGAGACCCAGTACTTC. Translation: CASSRYRGQETQYF.

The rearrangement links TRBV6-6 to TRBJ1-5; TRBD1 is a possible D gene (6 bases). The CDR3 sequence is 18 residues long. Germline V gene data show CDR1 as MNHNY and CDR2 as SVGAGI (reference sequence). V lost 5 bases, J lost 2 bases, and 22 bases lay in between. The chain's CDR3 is CASSPWGGRESGNQPQHF. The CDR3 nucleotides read TGTGCCAGCAGTCCATGGGGGGGGCGAGAAAGTGGCAATCAGCCCCAGCATTTT.

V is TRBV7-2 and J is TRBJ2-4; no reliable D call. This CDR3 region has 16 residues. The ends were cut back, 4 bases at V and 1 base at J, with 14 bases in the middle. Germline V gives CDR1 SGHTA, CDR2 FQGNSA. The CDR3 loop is CASSSSFIDAKNIQYF. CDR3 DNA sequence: TGTGCCAGCAGCTCTTCCTTCATTGATGCCAAAAACATTCAGTACTTC.

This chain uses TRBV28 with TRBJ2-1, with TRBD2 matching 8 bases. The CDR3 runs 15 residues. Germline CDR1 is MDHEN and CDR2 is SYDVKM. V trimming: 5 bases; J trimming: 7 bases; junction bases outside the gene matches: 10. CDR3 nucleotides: TGTGCCAGCAGTCCTGGGCCTCGGGAGGGGAATGAGCAGTTCTTC. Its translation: CASSPGPREGNEQFF.

As DNA, the CDR3 is TGTGCCAGCAGCCCGAACAGGGGAGGGGACGAGCAGTACTTC. The encoded protein is CASSPNRGGDEQYF. The V gene is TRBV11-3, the J gene TRBJ2-7, with D perhaps matching TRBD1 or TRBD2 (7 bases each). The V end was cut by 5 bases, the J end by 5 bases, with 16 bases between. CDR1 is SGHNT, CDR2 YENEEA, per germline. The CDR3 totals 14 residues.

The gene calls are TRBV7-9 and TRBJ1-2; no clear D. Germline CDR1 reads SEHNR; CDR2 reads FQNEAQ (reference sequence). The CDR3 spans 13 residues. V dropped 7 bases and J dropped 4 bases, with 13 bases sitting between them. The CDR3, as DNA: TGTGCCAGCACTCCTCCGGGGAGCTATGGCTACACCTTC. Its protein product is CASTPPGSYGYTF.

The CDR3 protein is CASRPPGAEKLFF. The CDR3 region has the DNA TGTGCCAGCAGACCTCCGGGGGCAGAAAAACTGTTTTTT. This sequence joins TRBV2 and TRBJ1-4, with a tentative D call TRBD1 (6 bases). Trimming pared 6 bases from V and 8 bases from J, leaving 13 bases between. CDR1 SNHLY and CDR2 FYNNEI come from the germline V gene. There are 13 residues in the CDR3.

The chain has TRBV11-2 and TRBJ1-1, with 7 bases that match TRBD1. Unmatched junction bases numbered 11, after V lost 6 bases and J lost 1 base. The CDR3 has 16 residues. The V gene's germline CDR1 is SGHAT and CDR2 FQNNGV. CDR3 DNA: TGTGCCAGCAGTTCGGGACAGCCACTTTGGAACACTGAAGCTTTCTTT. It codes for CASSSGQPLWNTEAFF.

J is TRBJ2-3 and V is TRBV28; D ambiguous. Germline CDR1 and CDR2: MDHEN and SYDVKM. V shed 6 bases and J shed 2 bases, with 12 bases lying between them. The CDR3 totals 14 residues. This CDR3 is CASRLGSNTDTQYF. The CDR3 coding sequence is TGTGCCAGCAGATTAGGGTCGAACACAGATACGCAGTATTTT.

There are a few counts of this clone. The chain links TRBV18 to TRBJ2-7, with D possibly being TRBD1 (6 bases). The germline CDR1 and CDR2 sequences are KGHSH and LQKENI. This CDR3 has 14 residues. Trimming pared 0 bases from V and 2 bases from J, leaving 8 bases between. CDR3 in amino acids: CASSPPTGPYEQYF. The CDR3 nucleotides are TGTGCCAGCTCACCACCTACAGGGCCCTACGAGCAGTACTTC.

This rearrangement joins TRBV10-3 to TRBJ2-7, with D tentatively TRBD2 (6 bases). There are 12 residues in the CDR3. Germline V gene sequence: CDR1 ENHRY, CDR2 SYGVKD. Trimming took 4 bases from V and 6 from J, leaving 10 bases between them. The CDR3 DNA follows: TGTGCCATCAGTGGCCAGGGAGGCGAGCAGTACTTC. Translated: CAISGQGGEQYF.